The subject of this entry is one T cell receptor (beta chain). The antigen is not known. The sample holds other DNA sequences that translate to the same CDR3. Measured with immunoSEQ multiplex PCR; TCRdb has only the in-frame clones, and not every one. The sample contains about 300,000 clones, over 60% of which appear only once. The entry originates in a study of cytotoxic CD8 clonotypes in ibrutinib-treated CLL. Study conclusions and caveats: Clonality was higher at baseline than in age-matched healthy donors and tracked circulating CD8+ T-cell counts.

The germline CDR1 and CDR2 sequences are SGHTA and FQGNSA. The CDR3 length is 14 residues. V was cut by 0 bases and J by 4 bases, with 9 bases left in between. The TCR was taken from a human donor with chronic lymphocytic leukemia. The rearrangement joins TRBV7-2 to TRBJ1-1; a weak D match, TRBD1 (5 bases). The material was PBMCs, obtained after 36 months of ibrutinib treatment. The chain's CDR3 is CASSLAGAGTEAFF. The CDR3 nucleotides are TGTGCCAGCAGCTTAGCTGGGGCGGGCACTGAAGCTTTCTTT.